This TCR beta chain emerged from a study of blood T cell repertoires in COVID-19. Clones were read by immunoSEQ multiplex PCR, and TCRdb kept only the in-frame ones, dropping some. The sample lists 350,000 to 450,000 clones; around 92% were seen once. The junction had 3 bases not matched to a gene; V was cut back by 2 bases and J by 2 bases. Germline V gives CDR1 MDHEN, CDR2 SYDVKM. The CDR3 extends over 14 amino acids. Cohorts were determined from participant-reported clinical history. The gene calls are TRBV28 and TRBJ2-7; 7 bases align to TRBD2. This receptor was identified in a woman in her 30s who had recovered from COVID-19. What was sequenced was PBMCs or T cells enriched from blood (not recorded which). The CDR3 nucleotides read TGTGCCAGCAGTTTAGCTAGCGGCCCCTACGAGCAGTACTTC. As protein: CASSLASGPYEQYF.